Described below is a single T cell receptor beta chain sequence and its context. This record belongs to a study of blood T cell repertoires in COVID-19. Overall study: PBMCs, B-cell-depleted T cells, or T cells provided the cDNA or gDNA that made up the material.

Trimming shortened V by 1 base and J by 1 base, and 13 bases separated the two germline ends. The CDR3 is 16 residues long. Germline V gives CDR1 SQVTM, CDR2 ANQGSEA. The method was immunoSEQ multiplex PCR; TCRdb's version includes in-frame clones alone and lacks a portion of them. The sample carries more than 85,000 clones, 75% to 95% recorded once. This clonotype originated in a man aged 18-30 years with acute or convalescent COVID-19. The sample comprised peripheral blood. J is TRBJ2-2 and V is TRBV29-1; D remains unclear. The CDR3 is CSVEGRDAGNTGELFF. CDR3 DNA sequence: TGCAGCGTTGAAGGGAGAGACGCCGGGAACACCGGGGAGCTGTTTTTT.